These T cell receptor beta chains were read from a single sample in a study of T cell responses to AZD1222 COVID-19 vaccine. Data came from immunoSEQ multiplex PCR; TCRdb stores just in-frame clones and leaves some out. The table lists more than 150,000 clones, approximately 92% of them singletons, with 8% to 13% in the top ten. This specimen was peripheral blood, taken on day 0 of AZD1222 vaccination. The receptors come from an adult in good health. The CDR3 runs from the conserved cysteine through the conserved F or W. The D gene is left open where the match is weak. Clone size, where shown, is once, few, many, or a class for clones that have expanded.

CDR3 protein: CSVGSQGNQPQHF
CDR3 DNA: TGCAGCGTTGGGTCCCAGGGGAACCAGCCCCAGCATTTT
D gene: .
clone size: .
J gene: TRBJ1-5
V gene: TRBV29-1

CDR3 protein: CASTPEGANTEAFF
CDR3 DNA: TGTGCCAGTACCCCTGAGGGAGCGAACACTGAAGCTTTCTTT
D gene: .
clone size: .
J gene: TRBJ1-1
V gene: TRBV19

CDR3 protein: CASSAARPEDYGYTF
CDR3 DNA: TGTGCCAGTAGTGCAGCAAGACCAGAAGACTATGGCTACACCTTC
D gene: .
clone size: .
J gene: TRBJ1-2
V gene: TRBV19

CDR3 protein: CASSLGQGGEKLFF
CDR3 DNA: TGCGCCAGCAGCTTGGGACAGGGAGGGGAAAAACTGTTTTTT
D gene: TRBD1
clone size: once
J gene: TRBJ1-4
V gene: TRBV5-1

CDR3 protein: CASSQGGTGAYEQYF
CDR3 DNA: TGTGCCAGCAGCCAAGGGGGGACAGGGGCCTACGAGCAGTACTTC
D gene: TRBD1
clone size: .
J gene: TRBJ2-7
V gene: TRBV3-1/TRBV3-2

CDR3 protein: CASSPDGRETQYF
CDR3 DNA: TGTGCCAGCAGCCCTGACGGTCGAGAGACCCAGTACTTC
D gene: .
clone size: .
J gene: TRBJ2-5
V gene: TRBV7-3

CDR3 protein: CASSIRDGGYTF
CDR3 DNA: TGTGCCAGTAGTATTAGGGATGGAGGCTACACCTTC
D gene: .
clone size: .
J gene: TRBJ1-2
V gene: TRBV19

CDR3 protein: CASSLFGGQGNNSPLHF
CDR3 DNA: TGTGCCAGCAGCTTATTTGGGGGACAGGGGAATAATTCACCCCTCCACTTT
D gene: TRBD1
clone size: .
J gene: TRBJ1-6
V gene: TRBV7-9

CDR3 protein: CASSQDWSTGGWETQYF
CDR3 DNA: TGTGCCAGCAGCCAAGATTGGTCGACAGGGGGCTGGGAGACCCAGTACTTC
D gene: TRBD1
clone size: .
J gene: TRBJ2-5
V gene: TRBV3-1/TRBV3-2

CDR3 protein: CASSLSASGDRYQETQYF
CDR3 DNA: TGTGCCAGCAGTTTATCGGCTAGCGGGGATAGGTACCAAGAGACCCAGTACTTC
D gene: TRBD2
clone size: .
J gene: TRBJ2-5
V gene: TRBV27

CDR3 protein: CASSPGTLSTDTQYF
CDR3 DNA: TGTGCCAGCAGCCCTGGGACACTAAGCACAGATACGCAGTATTTT
D gene: .
clone size: .
J gene: TRBJ2-3
V gene: TRBV7-3

CDR3 protein: CASSPIAGGSSYNEQFF
CDR3 DNA: TGTGCCAGCTCACCAATAGCGGGAGGGAGCTCCTACAATGAGCAGTTCTTC
D gene: TRBD2
clone size: once
J gene: TRBJ2-1
V gene: TRBV18

CDR3 protein: CASSEVPGLIGETQYF
CDR3 DNA: TGTGCCAGCAGTGAAGTTCCTGGGTTGATAGGAGAGACCCAGTACTTC
D gene: .
clone size: .
J gene: TRBJ2-5
V gene: TRBV9

CDR3 protein: CASSLPEREQFF
CDR3 DNA: TGTGCCAGCAGCTTGCCGGAGCGGGAGCAGTTCTTC
D gene: .
clone size: .
J gene: TRBJ2-1
V gene: TRBV5-6

CDR3 protein: CASSLSGLSTDTQYF
CDR3 DNA: TGTGCCAGCAGTTTGAGCGGACTCAGCACAGATACGCAGTATTTT
D gene: .
clone size: .
J gene: TRBJ2-3
V gene: TRBV27

CDR3 protein: CASSPSGWDDTEAFF
CDR3 DNA: TGTGCCAGCTCACCCTCGGGGTGGGACGACACTGAAGCTTTCTTT
D gene: .
clone size: .
J gene: TRBJ1-1
V gene: TRBV18